The sequence of this T cell receptor beta chain was determined in a study of cytomegalovirus exposure and HLA in healthy donors. Per the germline V gene, CDR1 is MNHEY and CDR2 is SVGAGI. V lost 0 bases, J lost 1 base, and 9 bases lay in between. The CDR3 extends over 15 amino acids. Unrecorded immune exposure was likely among donors, who were nominally healthy when sampled. It was with 60 Vbeta and 13 Jbeta primers that the PCR ran. Some clones are missing from TCRdb's copy, which holds only in-frame ones; the method was immunoSEQ multiplex PCR. Its listing shows 160,000 or so clones. The sample was PBMCs. V gene TRBV6-5 combines with J gene TRBJ2-5, with D perhaps matching TRBD2 (5 bases). The receptor was isolated from a man aged 25-45 years in good health and CMV-seronegative. Here the CDR3 DNA reads TGTGCCAGCAGTTACTCGGCCGGGGTCCAAGAGACCCAGTACTTC. Its protein product is CASSYSAGVQETQYF.